This T cell receptor (beta chain) was profiled in a study of blood T cell repertoires in COVID-19. On the study more broadly: Material from acute and convalescent COVID-19 was sourced from the United States, Italy and Spain.

Clinical history reported by participants formed the basis on which cohorts were assigned. Donors of Cohort 3 who recovered were those that had two negative PCRs, clearance, or symptom resolution. The method was immunoSEQ multiplex PCR; TCRdb's version includes in-frame clones alone and lacks a portion of them. The repertoire holds under 300,000 clones, 70% to 90% seen once, with about 16% in the top ten. Trimming at V came to 4 bases and at J to 4 bases, leaving 8 bases not matched to a gene. This CDR3 spans 16 amino acids. CDR1 and CDR2 (germline): SGDLS, YYNGEE. The TCR sequence derives from a man aged 18 to 30 who had recovered from COVID-19. The rearrangement links TRBV9 to TRBJ1-2; TRBD1 aligns across 12 bases. Source material: PBMCs or T cells enriched from blood (not recorded which). Here the CDR3 DNA reads TGTGCCAGCAGCAGAGAGGGACAGGGGGCACTCTATGGCTACACCTTC. Amino acids: CASSREGQGALYGYTF.